This is a list of T cell receptor gamma chains from one sample in a study of Vδ1+ human thymocytes. TCRdb ran CATT on the multiplex PCR reads. The top ten hold 1.8% of the sample, which has around 30,000 gamma-chain clones, 20% to 25% seen once. The sample consisted of Vdelta1+ gamma-delta thymocytes from the thymus. The receptors derive from a boy in the first two years of life who had congenital heart surgery. Both conserved end residues are part of each CDR3. Some rows have no size entry. The others give once, few or many, or a class for an expanded clone.

length	V	size	J	CDR3	DNA
14	TRGV4	NA	TRGJ1/TRGJ2	CATWDLPNYYKKLF	TGTGCCACCTGGGATCTTCCGAATTATTATAAGAAACTCTTT
15	TRGV5	NA	TRGJ1/TRGJ2	CATWDRVSHYYKKLF	TGTGCCACCTGGGACAGAGTATCGCATTATTATAAGAAACTCTTT
13	TRGV2	NA	TRGJ1/TRGJ2	CATWDGRVGEKLF	TGTGCCACCTGGGACGGGCGAGTTGGGGAGAAACTCTTT
15	TRGV9	NA	TRGJP	CALWEPELGKKIKVF	TGTGCCTTGTGGGAGCCAGAGTTGGGCAAAAAAATAAAGGTATTT
12	TRGV9	NA	TRGJ1/TRGJ2	CALWEREHKKLF	TGTGCCTTGTGGGAGCGTGAGCATAAGAAACTCTTT
15	TRGV2	NA	TRGJ1/TRGJ2	CATWDGPRNYYKKLF	TGTGCCACCTGGGACGGACCGAGGAATTATTATAAGAAACTCTTT
15	TRGV5	few	TRGJ1/TRGJ2	CATWDRFSFYYKKLF	TGTGCCACCTGGGACAGGTTTTCCTTTTATTATAAGAAACTCTTT
14	TRGV5	NA	TRGJ1/TRGJ2	CATWDSETYYKTLF	TGTGCCACCTGGGACAGTGAAACTTATTATAAGACACTCTTT
13	TRGV9	NA	TRGJ1/TRGJ2	CALWELLYYKKLF	TGTGCCTTGTGGGAGCTCCTATATTATAAGAAACTCTTT
11	TRGV9	few	TRGJ1/TRGJ2	CALWQFLEKLF	TGTGCCTTGTGGCAGTTTCTTGAGAAACTCTTT
12	TRGV5	few	TRGJ1/TRGJ2	CATWDRPRKKLF	TGTGCCACCTGGGACAGGCCGCGTAAGAAACTCTTT
16	TRGV9	NA	TRGJ1/TRGJ2	CALWEVRPTYYYKKLF	TGTGCCTTGTGGGAGGTCCGCCCTACTTATTATTATAAGAAACTCTTT
14	TRGV2	few	TRGJP2	CATWPPGGDWIKTF	TGTGCCACCTGGCCTCCGGGTGGTGATTGGATCAAGACGTTT
12	TRGV8	few	TRGJP2	CATWVSDWIKTF	TGTGCCACCTGGGTAAGTGATTGGATCAAGACGTTT
16	TRGV5	NA	TRGJ1/TRGJ2	CATWDSPYRPYYKKLF	TGTGCCACCTGGGACAGCCCATACCGGCCCTATTATAAGAAACTCTTT
12	TRGV5	NA	TRGJ1/TRGJ2	CATWDYRYKKLF	TGTGCCACCTGGGACTATCGTTATAAGAAACTCTTT
12	TRGV2	few	TRGJ1/TRGJ2	CATWDWGYKKLF	TGTGCCACCTGGGACTGGGGGTATAAGAAACTCTTT
13	TRGV3	NA	TRGJP2	CATWDVGDWIKTF	TGTGCCACCTGGGACGTGGGTGATTGGATCAAGACGTTT
11	TRGV8	medium-sized	TRGJ1/TRGJ2	CATWDRYKKLF	TGTGCCACCTGGGATAGGTATAAGAAACTCTTT
13	TRGV4	NA	TRGJ1/TRGJ2	CATWDGPGYKKLF	TGTGCCACCTGGGATGGACCGGGATATAAGAAACTCTTT
11	TRGV4	few	TRGJ1/TRGJ2	CATWDAMKKLF	TGTGCCACCTGGGATGCTATGAAGAAACTCTTT
12	TRGV9	few	TRGJ1/TRGJ2	CALWMDYYKKLF	TGTGCCTTGTGGATGGATTATTATAAGAAACTCTTT
13	TRGV9	NA	TRGJ1/TRGJ2	CALWEAYYYKKLF	TGTGCCTTGTGGGAGGCATACTATTATAAGAAACTCTTT
15	TRGV2	NA	TRGJ1/TRGJ2	CATWDGTSGDYKKLF	TGTGCCACCTGGGACGGGACTTCGGGGGATTATAAGAAACTCTTT
13	TRGV9	few	TRGJ1/TRGJ2	CALWEDRYYKKLF	TGTGCCTTGTGGGAGGACCGCTATTATAAGAAACTCTTT
16	TRGV8	NA	TRGJP	CATWGKQELGKKIKVF	TGTGCCACCTGGGGGAAGCAAGAGTTGGGCAAAAAAATCAAGGTATTT
14	TRGV3	NA	TRGJ1/TRGJ2	CATWDRPPLYKKLF	TGTGCCACCTGGGACAGGCCCCCGCTTTATAAGAAACTCTTT
14	TRGV8	once	TRGJ1/TRGJ2	CATWDTPHYYKKLF	TGTGCCACCTGGGATACCCCGCATTATTATAAGAAACTCTTT
14	TRGV4	NA	TRGJ1/TRGJ2	CATWDGGNYYKKLF	TGTGCCACCTGGGATGGAGGGAATTATTATAAGAAACTCTTT
14	TRGV2	NA	TRGJ1/TRGJ2	CATWDPRGYYKKLF	TGTGCCACCTGGGACCCCCGGGGTTATTATAAGAAACTCTTT
14	TRGV9	NA	TRGJ1/TRGJ2	CALPYNDPYYKKLF	TGTGCCTTGCCCTACAACGACCCATATTATAAGAAACTCTTT
13	TRGV8	few	TRGJ1/TRGJ2	CATWDRSHYKKLF	TGTGCCACCTGGGATCGATCGCATTATAAGAAACTCTTT
11	TRGV3	few	TRGJP1	CATWDRWFKIF	TGTGCCACCTGGGACCGTTGGTTCAAGATATTT
14	TRGV2	few	TRGJ1/TRGJ2	CATWDGPMDYKKLF	TGTGCCACCTGGGACGGGCCCATGGATTATAAGAAACTCTTT
14	TRGV5	NA	TRGJ1/TRGJ2	CATWDRPLIYKKLF	TGTGCCACCTGGGACAGGCCTCTCATTTATAAGAAACTCTTT
13	TRGV9	few	TRGJ1/TRGJ2	CALWEPNYYKKLF	TGTGCCTTGTGGGAGCCCAATTATTATAAGAAACTCTTT
12	TRGV9	few	TRGJ1/TRGJ2	CALRDDYYKKLF	TGTGCCTTGAGGGATGACTATTATAAGAAACTCTTT
15	TRGV4	NA	TRGJ1/TRGJ2	CATWDGPGTYYKKLF	TGTGCCACCTGGGATGGGCCGGGTACGTATTATAAGAAACTCTTT
14	TRGV4	few	TRGJ1/TRGJ2	CATWDAGNYYKKLF	TGTGCCACCTGGGATGCCGGGAATTATTATAAGAAACTCTTT
14	TRGV8	few	TRGJ1/TRGJ2	CATWVASNYYKKLF	TGTGCCACCTGGGTCGCCTCGAATTATTATAAGAAACTCTTT
11	TRGV9	NA	TRGJ1/TRGJ2	CALWSHLKKLF	TGTGCCTTGTGGTCCCACCTGAAGAAACTCTTT
14	TRGV4	NA	TRGJ1/TRGJ2	CATWGGPDYYKKLF	TGTGCCACCTGGGGTGGCCCCGATTATTATAAGAAACTCTTT
14	TRGV4	NA	TRGJ1/TRGJ2	CATWDGVGYYKKLF	TGTGCCACCTGGGATGGGGTAGGATATTATAAGAAACTCTTT
13	TRGV8	NA	TRGJ1/TRGJ2	CATWDSTERKKLF	TGTGCCACCTGGGATTCGACCGAAAGAAAGAAACTCTTT
14	TRGV2	NA	TRGJ1/TRGJ2	CATWDGPVNYKKLF	TGTGCCACCTGGGACGGGCCGGTAAATTATAAGAAACTCTTT